One and the same sample provided the 3 T cell receptor beta chains below, sequenced in a study of technical replicates of blood from a handful of donors. Measured with immunoSEQ multiplex PCR; TCRdb has only the in-frame clones, and not every one. The table records 70,000 to 90,000 clones, roughly 92% of them present only once. The sequenced material came from T cells isolated from PBMCs. The receptors here all came from a human donor in good health.

This sequence joins TRBV5-1 and TRBJ1-5; a possible D gene is TRBD1 (6 bases). This CDR3 contains 14 residues. Germline loops: CDR1 SGHRS, CDR2 YFSETQ. V was clipped by 5 bases and J by 9 bases, with 18 bases between them. The DNA of the CDR3 is TGCGCCAGCAGGGCCTCACAGGGTTTCGGGCCCCAGCATTTT. Residues: CASRASQGFGPQHF.

This chain joins TRBV6-5 and TRBJ2-5; 7 bases are a match to TRBD2. The junction had 11 bases not matched to a gene; V was cut back by 7 bases and J by 3 bases. This CDR3 is built from 15 residues. CDR1 MNHEY and CDR2 SVGAGI come from the germline V gene. This CDR3 is CASKLYGGKKETQYF. DNA for the CDR3: TGTGCCAGCAAATTATACGGGGGGAAAAAAGAGACCCAGTACTTC.

The sample holds a few counts of this clone. The chain joins TRBV2 to TRBJ1-1; the D gene is possibly TRBD1 (6 bases). V lost 5 bases and J lost 1, with 8 bases in between. CDR3 size: 13 residues. Germline CDR1 and CDR2: SNHLY and FYNNEI. CDR3 DNA sequence: TGTGCCAGCAGTCCGGGACAGAACACTGAAGCTTTCTTT. Its translation is CASSPGQNTEAFF.